This T cell receptor beta chain is from a study of blood T cell repertoires in COVID-19. Overall study context: Spain, Italy and the United States supplied samples that represented acute and convalescent COVID-19.

In terms of age and location, participants ranged from roughly 18 to 95 years and lived in about two dozen US areas. Clinical history as reported by participants underpinned cohort assignment. Measured with immunoSEQ multiplex PCR; TCRdb has only the in-frame clones, and not every one. The sample lists some 330,000 clones; over 75% were seen once. This clone has a single count. The CDR3 extends over 15 amino acids. CDR1 WNHNN and CDR2 SYGVQD come from the germline V gene (reference sequence). V dropped 2 bases and J dropped 6; count of bases not matched to a gene: 5. The V and J genes are TRBV10-1 and TRBJ2-2, with 8 bases fitting TRBD1. The receptor's source is a man aged 30 to 39 who had recovered from COVID-19. The sequencing sample was made of PBMCs or T cells enriched from blood (not recorded which). CDR3 sequence reads: CASSEAGGASGELFF. The CDR3 coding sequence is TGCGCCAGCAGTGAGGCAGGGGGCGCATCCGGGGAGCTGTTTTTT.